This is a list of T cell receptor beta chains from one sample in a study of cytomegalovirus exposure and HLA in healthy donors. Here immunoSEQ multiplex PCR was the method, and the copy in TCRdb shows in-frame clones only, minus some. The data show 62,000 or so clones, with roughly 86% seen just once and 1.4% to 1.5% held by the top ten. The source material was PBMCs. The origin of the receptors is a man younger than 35 in good health and CMV-seronegative. The CDR3 runs from the conserved cysteine through the conserved F or W. The D gene is left open where the match is weak. Clone size is stated in some rows and not others, as once, few, many or a class when expanded.

d_gene,abundance,j_gene,v_gene,CDR3aa,CDR3nt
-,-,TRBJ2-7,TRBV5-6,CASSLTGSLGEQYF,TGTGCCAGCAGCTTGACAGGGTCCCTCGGCGAGCAGTACTTC
TRBD1,-,TRBJ2-2,TRBV5-1,CASSPGQGNGELFF,TGCGCCAGCAGCCCCGGACAGGGAAACGGGGAGCTGTTTTTT
-,-,TRBJ1-5,TRBV18,CASSSAGRFGQPQHF,TGTGCCAGCTCATCGGCGGGGCGATTTGGGCAGCCCCAGCATTTT
-,-,TRBJ2-1,TRBV9,CASSVGTDYNEQFF,TGTGCCAGCAGCGTAGGGACAGATTACAATGAGCAGTTCTTC
-,-,TRBJ2-7,TRBV5-1,CASSLTVEPYEQYF,TGCGCCAGCAGCTTGACGGTGGAGCCCTACGAGCAGTACTTC
-,once,TRBJ1-3,TRBV6-5,CASSYSREDTIYF,TGTGCCAGCAGTTACTCGCGGGAGGACACCATATATTTT
-,-,TRBJ2-1,TRBV9,CASSTQVSSYNEQFF,TGTGCCAGCAGTACCCAGGTTAGCTCCTACAATGAGCAGTTCTTC
-,-,TRBJ2-7,TRBV25-1,CASSESGGGLYEQYF,TGTGCCAGCAGTGAATCGGGGGGCGGACTCTACGAGCAGTACTTC
TRBD1,-,TRBJ1-5,TRBV7-8,CASSLGTVNQPQHF,TGTGCCAGCAGCCTGGGGACAGTCAATCAGCCCCAGCATTTT
-,-,TRBJ1-6,TRBV2,CASSRGGDGSPLHF,TGTGCCAGCAGCCGCGGGGGGGATGGTTCACCCCTCCACTTT
-,-,TRBJ1-6,TRBV7-9,CASSSTPGNSPLHF,TGTGCCAGCAGCTCGACCCCGGGGAATTCACCCCTCCACTTT
-,-,TRBJ1-1,TRBV9,CASSPPGDGAFF,TGTGCCAGCAGCCCTCCCGGGGATGGAGCTTTCTTT
TRBD1,-,TRBJ2-7,TRBV7-2,CASSPTAGGGFYEQYF,TGTGCCAGCAGCCCGACCGCAGGGGGCGGGTTCTACGAGCAGTACTTC
TRBD2,-,TRBJ2-7,TRBV4-1,CASSQEAGEEYEQYF,TGCGCCAGCAGCCAAGAAGCGGGGGAGGAATACGAGCAGTACTTC
-,few,TRBJ2-3,TRBV4-1,CASMGGRDTDTQYF,TGCGCCAGCATGGGCGGGCGAGACACAGATACGCAGTATTTT
-,-,TRBJ2-7,TRBV7-2,CASSSRDAYEQYF,TGTGCCAGCAGCTCCCGGGATGCCTACGAGCAGTACTTC
TRBD1,once,TRBJ1-4,TRBV4-1,CASSQVGGADRGNEKLFF,TGCGCCAGCAGCCAAGTGGGGGGGGCAGACAGGGGAAATGAAAAACTGTTTTTT
-,-,TRBJ1-3,TRBV4-1,CASSQVTNRDGNTIYF,TGCGCCAGCAGCCAAGTTACAAACAGGGACGGAAACACCATATATTTT
-,-,TRBJ2-5,TRBV14,CASSQETTVGTQYF,TGTGCCAGCAGCCAAGAGACGACAGTGGGTACCCAGTACTTC
TRBD1,-,TRBJ2-2,TRBV6-6,CASRTDRGRDTGELFF,TGTGCCAGCAGGACCGACAGGGGGCGCGACACCGGGGAGCTGTTTTTT
TRBD2,-,TRBJ2-1,TRBV5-4,CASSLAGGRGGEQFF,TGTGCCAGCAGCTTAGCGGGGGGCCGAGGGGGTGAGCAGTTCTTC
-,once,TRBJ1-5,TRBV6-5,CASSYSNLLNQPQHF,TGTGCCAGCAGTTACTCCAATTTACTCAATCAGCCCCAGCATTTT
-,-,TRBJ1-4,TRBV25-1,CASSDPTEGNEKLFF,TGTGCCAGCAGTGATCCGACAGAAGGAAATGAAAAACTGTTTTTT
-,once,TRBJ1-1,TRBV27,CASSSRFTEAFF,TGTGCCAGCAGTTCACGGTTCACTGAAGCTTTCTTT
TRBD1,-,TRBJ2-7,TRBV19,CASSIGGQGPPGNPYEQYF,TGTGCCAGTAGTATCGGGGGACAGGGACCCCCTGGGAACCCCTACGAGCAGTACTTC
TRBD1,-,TRBJ1-4,TRBV7-9,CASSLGQGNEKLFF,TGTGCCAGCAGCTTAGGACAGGGGAATGAAAAACTGTTTTTT
-,-,TRBJ2-1,TRBV30,CAWSKPGEQFF,TGTGCCTGGAGTAAACCCGGTGAGCAGTTCTTC
TRBD2,-,TRBJ2-7,TRBV5-4,CASSLAGLAGRGEQYF,TGTGCCAGCAGCTTGGCGGGACTAGCGGGGAGGGGCGAGCAGTACTTC
TRBD1,-,TRBJ2-7,TRBV6-1,CASLGTVLSYEQYF,TGTGCCAGCCTTGGGACAGTTTTGTCCTACGAGCAGTACTTC
TRBD1,-,TRBJ1-1,TRBV11-3,CASSPPTGRFMNTEAFF,TGTGCCAGCAGCCCGCCGACAGGGCGCTTTATGAACACTGAAGCTTTCTTT
-,-,TRBJ1-2,TRBV28,CASSFSGLRGYTF,TGTGCCAGCAGTTTTTCAGGGCTTCGCGGCTACACCTTC
-,once,TRBJ2-5,TRBV7-2,CASSLAGSSSRETQYF,TGTGCCAGCAGCTTAGCGGGGTCTAGCTCGAGAGAGACCCAGTACTTC
-,once,TRBJ1-6,TRBV5-1,CASSLAEGEGSPLHF,TGCGCCAGCAGCTTGGCGGAGGGGGAGGGATCACCCCTCCACTTT
TRBD2,few,TRBJ2-1,TRBV2,CASSGTSGGVEQFF,TGTGCCAGCAGTGGGACTAGCGGGGGGGTGGAGCAGTTCTTC
-,-,TRBJ2-7,TRBV7-9,CASSSDSLYEQYF,TGTGCCAGCAGCTCCGACAGCCTCTACGAGCAGTACTTC